The rows below give T cell receptor beta chains drawn from one sample of a study of post-analysis software for immune sequencing data. Each CDR3 protein gets one entry after TCRdb re-called the PCR reads with MiXCR. In the table there are roughly 870,000 distinct CDR3 sequences, roughly 58% of which are singletons. The specimen was blood. These receptors were taken from a girl under 18 with multiple sclerosis. CDR3s include the opening cysteine and the closing phenylalanine or tryptophan. The order of the fields is D gene, V gene, clone size, J gene, CDR3 protein, CDR3 DNA. D genes are given only for firm matches. Expanded clones get a size class; other rows say once, few or many, or leave the size out.

NA	TRBV5-1	few	TRBJ2-5	CASSLVHSSQETQYF	TGCGCCAGCAGCTTAGTCCACAGTTCTCAAGAGACCCAGTACTTC
TRBD1	TRBV7-2	NA	TRBJ2-3	CASSLDDRGWTDTQYF	TGTGCCAGCAGCTTAGATGACAGGGGCTGGACAGATACGCAGTATTTT
NA	TRBV13	NA	TRBJ2-5	CASSSSPPGLQETQYF	TGTGCCAGCAGCTCTTCCCCCCCCGGGTTACAAGAGACCCAGTACTTC
NA	TRBV5-1	NA	TRBJ1-4	CASSRFGQGFNEKLFF	TGCGCCAGCAGCAGATTCGGGCAGGGTTTTAATGAAAAACTGTTTTTT
NA	TRBV25-1	NA	TRBJ2-7	CASRENHGSYEQYF	TGTGCCAGCAGGGAAAATCATGGCTCCTACGAGCAGTACTTC
NA	TRBV20-1	NA	TRBJ2-7	CSAMGLAGNEQYF	TGCAGTGCTATGGGGCTAGCTGGAAACGAGCAGTACTTC
TRBD2	TRBV7-2	few	TRBJ2-7	CASSPPGLAGALYEQYF	TGTGCCAGCAGCCCTCCGGGACTAGCGGGAGCGTTATACGAGCAGTACTTC
NA	TRBV5-1	NA	TRBJ2-7	CASSHPGGLSSYEQYF	TGCGCCAGCAGCCACCCTGGGGGCCTGAGCTCCTACGAGCAGTACTTC
TRBD2	TRBV20-1	NA	TRBJ2-6	CSAPSGGSGANVLTF	TGCAGTGCACCTAGCGGGGGTTCTGGGGCCAACGTCCTGACTTTC
NA	TRBV11-2	once	TRBJ1-2	CASSLGQVHGYTF	TGTGCCAGCAGCTTAGGCCAGGTTCATGGCTACACCTTC
NA	TRBV5-1	few	TRBJ1-1	CASSLSRREAFF	TGCGCCAGCAGCTTGTCGCGTCGGGAAGCTTTCTTT
TRBD2	TRBV29-1	few	TRBJ2-7	CSVVSGSSYNEQYF	TGCAGCGTTGTTAGCGGGAGCTCCTACAATGAGCAGTACTTC
NA	TRBV29-1	few	TRBJ2-1	CSVDQDYEQFF	TGCAGCGTTGATCAGGACTATGAGCAGTTCTTC
NA	TRBV27	NA	TRBJ1-2	CASTSVGTDLANYGYTF	TGTGCCAGCACCTCCGTCGGGACGGATTTAGCTAACTATGGCTACACCTTC
NA	TRBV7-3	NA	TRBJ1-2	CASSLGPGMGNYGYTF	TGTGCCAGCAGCTTAGGCCCCGGTATGGGCAACTATGGCTACACCTTC
TRBD1	TRBV5-6	few	TRBJ2-7	CASRKTGTHEQYF	TGTGCCAGCAGAAAGACAGGGACCCACGAGCAGTACTTC
TRBD1	TRBV12-3/TRBV12-4	NA	TRBJ2-1	CASSYGTGVYNEQFF	TGTGCCAGCAGTTATGGGACAGGGGTCTACAATGAGCAGTTCTTC
NA	TRBV7-8	NA	TRBJ1-2	CASRQSGTPAWNGYTF	TGTGCCAGCAGGCAGTCCGGGACACCCGCATGGAATGGCTACACCTTC
TRBD2	TRBV7-3	NA	TRBJ2-3	CASSAGLAGNTDTQYF	TGTGCCAGCAGCGCCGGACTAGCGGGGAACACAGATACGCAGTATTTT